This T cell receptor beta chain emerged from a study of blood T cell repertoires in COVID-19. For the study at large: Researchers got acute and convalescent COVID-19 samples from the United States, Italy and Spain. Sample material is recorded as cDNA or gDNA derived from T cells, B-cell-depleted T cells, or PBMCs.

Study processing details: Estimation of nucleated cell counts relied on the amplification of reference gene primers. This table comes from immunoSEQ multiplex PCR, and its TCRdb copy is limited to in-frame clones, with some not included. V and J calls and clone size come straight from that table; D and trimming were deduced from the DNA. The repertoire has around 25,000 clones, roughly nine tenths of them found once; the top ten carry approximately 28%. The TCR comes from a woman aged 70-85 years with active COVID-19. Material for sequencing was peripheral blood.

This CDR3 reads CASSYSKGRNYGYTF. The DNA for the CDR3 is TGTGCCAGCAGTTACTCGAAGGGGCGGAACTATGGCTACACCTTC. V usage is TRBV6-2 or TRBV6-3 and J usage is TRBJ1-2; tentative D call: TRBD1 (5 bases). V was cut by 0 bases and J by 2 bases, with 10 bases left in between. Germline CDR1 is MNHEY and CDR2 is SVGEGT. The CDR3 is made up of 15 amino acids.